One sample yielded the 4 T cell receptor beta chains listed below, sequenced in a study of T cells in Graves' hyperthyroidism and ophthalmopathy. From RNA transcripts, TCR beta CDR3 regions were amplified. The TCR CDR3 was amplified in a first-round RT-PCR using the HTBI primer set. TCRdb processed the multiplex PCR reads anew with MiXCR; each CDR3 protein has one entry. The sample holds roughly 350,000 distinct CDR3 sequences, approximately 15% seen once. Sequenced input: blood. The receptors stem from a woman in her twenties or thirties with Graves' ophthalmopathy.

This clonotype was seen at least ten times. This chain uses TRBV11-3 with TRBJ1-3; no clear D. Germline V CDR1 and CDR2: SGHNT, YENEEA. This CDR3 region has 15 residues. The V gene lost 3 bases and the J gene lost 0 bases, with 9 bases spanning the gap. The CDR3 region is CASSFGRASGNTIYF. The CDR3 DNA sequence: TGTGCCAGCAGCTTTGGAAGGGCCTCTGGAAACACCATATATTTT.

This clonotype was detected ten times or more. The CDR3: CASSLDSYEQFF. The DNA for the CDR3 is TGTGCCAGCAGCTTAGATTCCTATGAGCAGTTCTTC. The gene calls are TRBV11-3 and TRBJ2-1, with no clear D. This CDR3 has 12 residues. The V and J ends lost 0 bases and 8 bases respectively, with 5 bases between them. Germline CDR1 SGHNT, CDR2 YENEEA.

There are many counts of this clonotype. V gene TRBV2 combines with J gene TRBJ1-5, with no clear D. The CDR3 is 16 amino acids. The germline CDR1 and CDR2 sequences are SNHLY and FYNNEI. Trimming pared 1 base from V and 6 bases from J, leaving 16 bases between. In DNA, the CDR3 is TGTGCCAGCAGTGAAGTTAGGACGGCCGCTTCTCAGCCCCAGCATTTT. Its translation: CASSEVRTAASQPQHF.

V gene TRBV19 combines with J gene TRBJ2-3, with D uncertain. Trimming removed 5 bases from V and 6 bases from J, with 12 bases in between. CDR3 length: 13 residues. The germline gives CDR1 LNHDA, CDR2 SQIVND (reference sequence). The CDR3: CASSSGPSDTQYF. The CDR3 DNA reads TGTGCCAGTAGTTCAGGACCCTCCGATACGCAGTATTTT.